This entry is about one TCR beta chain. In the original analysis: Amplification of reference gene primers provided the estimated nucleated cell counts. Generated by immunoSEQ multiplex PCR, the TCRdb table keeps only in-frame clones and is missing some. V and J calls and clone size follow that table, whereas D and trimming were derived from the DNA. The table includes some 74,000 clones, approximately 78% detected once. Trimming at V came to 5 bases and at J to 7 bases, leaving 12 bases not matched to a gene. The CDR3 has 17 residues. In germline, CDR1 is SEHNR, CDR2 FQNEAQ (reference sequence). The source of the sample is a study of blood T cell repertoires in COVID-19. Study context: Spain, Italy and the United States supplied samples that represented acute and convalescent COVID-19. The cDNA or gDNA used as material had been derived from T cells, B-cell-depleted T cells, or PBMCs.

The chain carries TRBV7-9 and TRBJ2-1; 12 nucleotides agree with TRBD2. The sequenced sample consisted of peripheral blood. The clonotype was recovered from a woman over 75 with active or convalescent COVID-19. The CDR3 coding sequence is TGTGCCAGCAGCCCGGCCGGTGGACTAGCGGGACTAAATGAGCAGTTCTTC. It encodes CASSPAGGLAGLNEQFF. The entire variable domain, with the rest obtained from reference TRBV7-9 and TRBJ2-1, is as follows: DTGVSQNPRHKITKRGQNVTFRCDPISEHNRLYWYRQTLGQGPEFLTYFQNEAQLEKSRLLSDRFSAERPKGSFSTLEIQRTEQGDSAMYLCASSPAGGLAGLNEQFFGPGTRLTVL.